This is a list of T cell receptor beta chains from one sample in a study of blood T cell repertoires in COVID-19. The protocol was immunoSEQ multiplex PCR, while the TCRdb copy is restricted to in-frame clones and leaves out a portion. The sample shows 150,000 to 200,000 clones, 90% of them seen only once. The sequencing sample was made of peripheral blood. The receptor set was obtained from a man between 60 and 75 years old with active or convalescent COVID-19. Each CDR3 is given with its conserved first and last residue. Each record gives: CDR3 length, V gene, clone size, D gene, J gene, CDR3 DNA, CDR3 protein. The D gene is left open where the match is weak. Expanded clones get a size class; other rows say once, few or many, or leave the size out.

CDR3 length: 15; V gene: TRBV7-2; clone size: NA; D gene: TRBD2; J gene: TRBJ2-5; CDR3 DNA: TGTGCCAGCAGCTTAGCGCTCAGGGAGGGAGAGACCCAGTACTTC; CDR3 protein: CASSLALREGETQYF
CDR3 length: 14; V gene: TRBV7-2; clone size: NA; D gene: NA; J gene: TRBJ1-3; CDR3 DNA: TGTGCCAGCAGCTTTGACAGCTCTGGAAACACCATATATTTT; CDR3 protein: CASSFDSSGNTIYF
CDR3 length: 15; V gene: TRBV18; clone size: NA; D gene: NA; J gene: TRBJ2-7; CDR3 DNA: TGTGCCAGCTCACCACCTCGCGGGGGCCCCTACGAGCAGTACTTC; CDR3 protein: CASSPPRGGPYEQYF
CDR3 length: 15; V gene: TRBV10-3; clone size: NA; D gene: TRBD2; J gene: TRBJ2-3; CDR3 DNA: TGTGCCATCAAGGGACTAGCGGAGGCCGGGTATACGCAGTATTTT; CDR3 protein: CAIKGLAEAGYTQYF
CDR3 length: 18; V gene: TRBV7-9; clone size: NA; D gene: TRBD1; J gene: TRBJ1-6; CDR3 DNA: TGTGCCAGCAGCTTAAGCCGACAGGGGTTTGGAGATAATTCACCCCTCCACTTT; CDR3 protein: CASSLSRQGFGDNSPLHF
CDR3 length: 17; V gene: TRBV16; clone size: NA; D gene: NA; J gene: TRBJ1-5; CDR3 DNA: TGTGCCAGCACCTTAACATGGGGGCGCCAAAGCAATCAGCCCCAGCATTTT; CDR3 protein: CASTLTWGRQSNQPQHF
CDR3 length: 18; V gene: TRBV11-2; clone size: NA; D gene: TRBD1; J gene: TRBJ1-3; CDR3 DNA: TGTGCCAGCAGCTTAGATACCCCTGGGACAGGAACTGGAAACACCATATATTTT; CDR3 protein: CASSLDTPGTGTGNTIYF
CDR3 length: 17; V gene: TRBV5-1; clone size: NA; D gene: TRBD1; J gene: TRBJ1-2; CDR3 DNA: TGCGCCAGCAGCTGGGGGACAGGGATAGGCCCCGGATATGGCTACACCTTC; CDR3 protein: CASSWGTGIGPGYGYTF
CDR3 length: 15; V gene: TRBV7-2; clone size: NA; D gene: TRBD1; J gene: TRBJ1-6; CDR3 DNA: TGTGCCAGCAGCCCCGGGACAGCGAATAATTCACCCCTCCACTTT; CDR3 protein: CASSPGTANNSPLHF
CDR3 length: 15; V gene: TRBV2; clone size: once; D gene: NA; J gene: TRBJ1-5; CDR3 DNA: TGTGCCAGCAGTGAAGTCGGGATTAGCAATCAGCCCCAGCATTTT; CDR3 protein: CASSEVGISNQPQHF
CDR3 length: 16; V gene: TRBV5-1; clone size: NA; D gene: TRBD1; J gene: TRBJ1-3; CDR3 DNA: TGCGCCAGCAGTATAACCGGGACAGGCTTTGGAAACACCATATATTTT; CDR3 protein: CASSITGTGFGNTIYF
CDR3 length: 13; V gene: TRBV6-5; clone size: once; D gene: NA; J gene: TRBJ1-2; CDR3 DNA: TGTGCCAGCAGAATACCGGGGGGTTACGGCTACACCTTC; CDR3 protein: CASRIPGGYGYTF
CDR3 length: 14; V gene: TRBV20-1; clone size: NA; D gene: NA; J gene: TRBJ2-1; CDR3 DNA: TGCAGTGCTAGTCCGGCAGGGATGTACAATGAGCAGTTCTTC; CDR3 protein: CSASPAGMYNEQFF
CDR3 length: 18; V gene: TRBV4-1; clone size: NA; D gene: TRBD2; J gene: TRBJ2-5; CDR3 DNA: TGCGCCAGCAGCCGCCGCCTTGTAGCGGGGGCGCCACTGGAGACCCAGTACTTC; CDR3 protein: CASSRRLVAGAPLETQYF
CDR3 length: 15; V gene: TRBV6-5; clone size: NA; D gene: TRBD1; J gene: TRBJ2-2; CDR3 DNA: TGTGCCAGCAGCCCCGGGACAGCGAACACCGGGGAGCTGTTTTTT; CDR3 protein: CASSPGTANTGELFF
CDR3 length: 16; V gene: TRBV30; clone size: NA; D gene: NA; J gene: TRBJ1-2; CDR3 DNA: TGTGCCTGGATCTCGGGGGGAATTCGTGCTAACTATGGCTACACCTTC; CDR3 protein: CAWISGGIRANYGYTF
CDR3 length: 13; V gene: TRBV6-5; clone size: NA; D gene: NA; J gene: TRBJ1-5; CDR3 DNA: TGTGCCAGCAGTTCCCAGGGAGGTCAGCCCCAGCATTTT; CDR3 protein: CASSSQGGQPQHF
CDR3 length: 19; V gene: TRBV5-6; clone size: NA; D gene: TRBD2; J gene: TRBJ2-5; CDR3 DNA: TGTGCCAGCAGCTTGGAATTTGCAAGACTAGCGGGAGTGGAAGAGACCCAGTACTTC; CDR3 protein: CASSLEFARLAGVEETQYF
CDR3 length: 12; V gene: TRBV7-6; clone size: NA; D gene: NA; J gene: TRBJ2-3; CDR3 DNA: TGTGCCAGCAGCTTAGTGAGAGATACGCAGTATTTT; CDR3 protein: CASSLVRDTQYF
CDR3 length: 13; V gene: TRBV19; clone size: NA; D gene: TRBD1; J gene: TRBJ1-5; CDR3 DNA: TGTGCCAGTATGGGGACAGGGGATCAGCCCCAGCATTTT; CDR3 protein: CASMGTGDQPQHF
CDR3 length: 13; V gene: TRBV29-1; clone size: NA; D gene: TRBD1; J gene: TRBJ2-1; CDR3 DNA: TGCAGCGTCCGACAGGGGGTCTACAATGAGCAGTTCTTC; CDR3 protein: CSVRQGVYNEQFF
CDR3 length: 17; V gene: TRBV6-4; clone size: NA; D gene: NA; J gene: TRBJ2-2; CDR3 DNA: TGTGCCAGCAGTGACTACGCGGGGCAGTCGAACACCGGGGAGCTGTTTTTT; CDR3 protein: CASSDYAGQSNTGELFF
CDR3 length: 17; V gene: TRBV14; clone size: NA; D gene: TRBD1; J gene: TRBJ2-6; CDR3 DNA: TGTGCCAGCAGCCAAAACAGGGGGTTAACTGGGGCCAACGTCCTGACTTTC; CDR3 protein: CASSQNRGLTGANVLTF
CDR3 length: 16; V gene: TRBV6-6; clone size: NA; D gene: TRBD1; J gene: TRBJ2-7; CDR3 DNA: TGTGCCAGCAGTTCTCTCGGACAGGTAAAAAGGTACGAGCAGTACTTC; CDR3 protein: CASSSLGQVKRYEQYF
CDR3 length: 13; V gene: TRBV7-9; clone size: once; D gene: NA; J gene: TRBJ1-5; CDR3 DNA: TGTGCCAGCAGCTTAACAGGGCCTCAGCCCCAGCATTTT; CDR3 protein: CASSLTGPQPQHF
CDR3 length: 17; V gene: TRBV19; clone size: NA; D gene: NA; J gene: TRBJ1-5; CDR3 DNA: TGTGCCAGTAGTATAGGCGGAGGCGCTTTTGTGAGGCAGCCCCAGCATTTT; CDR3 protein: CASSIGGGAFVRQPQHF
CDR3 length: 14; V gene: TRBV10-1; clone size: NA; D gene: NA; J gene: TRBJ1-1; CDR3 DNA: TGCGCCAGCAGTGATTGGGGCAGGGACACTGAAGCTTTCTTT; CDR3 protein: CASSDWGRDTEAFF
CDR3 length: 15; V gene: TRBV3-1/TRBV3-2; clone size: NA; D gene: TRBD2; J gene: TRBJ2-1; CDR3 DNA: TGTGCCAGCAGCCAACCGGGACTACTATACAATGAGCAGTTCTTC; CDR3 protein: CASSQPGLLYNEQFF
CDR3 length: 16; V gene: TRBV18; clone size: NA; D gene: NA; J gene: TRBJ2-5; CDR3 DNA: TGTGCCAGCTCACCGACGCGGGGGTTTCAGGGGGAGACCCAGTACTTC; CDR3 protein: CASSPTRGFQGETQYF
CDR3 length: 13; V gene: TRBV10-3; clone size: NA; D gene: NA; J gene: TRBJ2-1; CDR3 DNA: TGTGCCATCACCCGGGTTAGCGACAATGAGCAGTTCTTC; CDR3 protein: CAITRVSDNEQFF
CDR3 length: 12; V gene: TRBV2; clone size: once; D gene: NA; J gene: TRBJ1-1; CDR3 DNA: TGTGCCAGCAGTGAGAGATACACTGAAGCTTTCTTT; CDR3 protein: CASSERYTEAFF
CDR3 length: 13; V gene: TRBV6-5; clone size: NA; D gene: NA; J gene: TRBJ2-5; CDR3 DNA: TGTGCCAGCACACAGTCCCCCCAAGAGACCCAGTACTTC; CDR3 protein: CASTQSPQETQYF
CDR3 length: 18; V gene: TRBV14; clone size: NA; D gene: TRBD1; J gene: TRBJ1-1; CDR3 DNA: TGTGCCAGCAGCCAGAAACCGGGACAGGGATTGGGGAACACTGAAGCTTTCTTT; CDR3 protein: CASSQKPGQGLGNTEAFF
CDR3 length: 16; V gene: TRBV19; clone size: NA; D gene: NA; J gene: TRBJ1-5; CDR3 DNA: TGTGCCAGTAGTATCGGAGGGATCGTTAGCAATCAGCCCCAGCATTTT; CDR3 protein: CASSIGGIVSNQPQHF
CDR3 length: 14; V gene: TRBV10-3; clone size: NA; D gene: TRBD2; J gene: TRBJ2-1; CDR3 DNA: TGTGCCATCAGTGATCTAGCGGGAGCTTCTGAGCAGTTCTTC; CDR3 protein: CAISDLAGASEQFF
CDR3 length: 15; V gene: TRBV6-5; clone size: NA; D gene: NA; J gene: TRBJ1-6; CDR3 DNA: TGTGCCAGCAGTTACCTCAGGGTAACCAATTCACCCCTCCACTTT; CDR3 protein: CASSYLRVTNSPLHF
CDR3 length: 14; V gene: TRBV10-1; clone size: NA; D gene: NA; J gene: TRBJ2-2; CDR3 DNA: TGCGCCAGCACTCCCTGGAGCCCCACCGGGGAGCTGTTTTTT; CDR3 protein: CASTPWSPTGELFF
CDR3 length: 14; V gene: TRBV2; clone size: NA; D gene: TRBD2; J gene: TRBJ2-5; CDR3 DNA: TGTGCCAGCAGGGCCGGGGCTAGCGGCGAGACCCAGTACTTC; CDR3 protein: CASRAGASGETQYF
CDR3 length: 13; V gene: TRBV29-1; clone size: NA; D gene: NA; J gene: TRBJ1-4; CDR3 DNA: TGCAGCGTTGACACAGTTCTTGGGGAAAAACTGTTTTTT; CDR3 protein: CSVDTVLGEKLFF
CDR3 length: 13; V gene: TRBV12-3/TRBV12-4; clone size: NA; D gene: TRBD1; J gene: TRBJ1-4; CDR3 DNA: TGTGCCACCCGCACAGGGGTTAATGAAAAACTGTTTTTT; CDR3 protein: CATRTGVNEKLFF
CDR3 length: 15; V gene: TRBV7-2; clone size: NA; D gene: TRBD2; J gene: TRBJ2-1; CDR3 DNA: TGTGCCAGCAGCTTAGATAGCGGGAGGAACAATGAGCAGTTCTTC; CDR3 protein: CASSLDSGRNNEQFF
CDR3 length: 11; V gene: TRBV3-1/TRBV3-2; clone size: NA; D gene: NA; J gene: TRBJ1-1; CDR3 DNA: TGTGCCAGCAGCCAAACAACTGAAGCTTTCTTT; CDR3 protein: CASSQTTEAFF
CDR3 length: 15; V gene: TRBV3-1/TRBV3-2; clone size: NA; D gene: NA; J gene: TRBJ2-2; CDR3 DNA: TGTGCCAGCAGCCAGCCTACTCCTTCGACCGGGGAGCTGTTTTTT; CDR3 protein: CASSQPTPSTGELFF
CDR3 length: 15; V gene: TRBV27; clone size: once; D gene: TRBD1; J gene: TRBJ1-2; CDR3 DNA: TGTGCCAGCAGTTCCTGGACAGGGGTCGACTATGGCTACACCTTC; CDR3 protein: CASSSWTGVDYGYTF
CDR3 length: 13; V gene: TRBV11-2; clone size: NA; D gene: TRBD1; J gene: TRBJ1-1; CDR3 DNA: TGTGCCAGCAGCACCTGGACAGGGGGTCCGGCTTTCTTT; CDR3 protein: CASSTWTGGPAFF